Presented here are 22 T cell receptor beta chains from one specimen sequenced in a study of blood T cell repertoires in COVID-19. Only in-frame clones appear in the TCRdb table, and some are missing; sequencing was by immunoSEQ multiplex PCR. The sample shows 200,000 to 300,000 clones, nearly 85% of them seen only once. Sequencing used peripheral blood. The source of these receptors is a human donor in a cohort sampled during active COVID-19.

The rearrangement uses TRBV19 and TRBJ1-2; D might be TRBD1 (6 bases). The CDR3 is 12 amino acids. Trimming took off 3 bases at V and 8 bases at J, with 10 bases between the two ends. From germline, CDR1 is LNHDA and CDR2 SQIVND (reference sequence). The CDR3 loop is CASSIRGEGYTF. The CDR3 DNA follows: TGTGCCAGTAGTATCAGGGGAGAAGGCTACACCTTC.

This clone has only one observation. V and J are TRBV2 and TRBJ2-2, with 10 bases fitting TRBD1. Trimming took 6 bases from V and 5 from J; bases not matched to a gene: 3. The CDR3 has 14 amino acids. The germline V gene encodes CDR1 SNHLY and CDR2 FYNNEI. This chain's CDR3 is CASRPGQGTGELFF. The DNA of the CDR3 is TGTGCCAGCAGGCCGGGACAGGGGACCGGGGAGCTGTTTTTT.

V and J are TRBV9 and TRBJ1-3, with 7 bases aligning to TRBD1. Looked up from germline, CDR1 is SGDLS and CDR2 is YYNGEE. This CDR3 is built from 14 residues. The J segment lost 7 bases and the V segment lost 4 bases, leaving 8 bases of the junction unmatched. The CDR3 DNA is TGTGCCAGCAGCCCCCAGACAGGGTTGAACACCATATATTTT. Translation gives CASSPQTGLNTIYF.

The rearrangement links TRBV5-6 to TRBJ2-2, with unresolved D. V lost 0 bases and J lost 5, with 2 bases in between. The CDR3 spans 12 residues. CDR1 and CDR2 (germline): SGHDT, YYEEEE. The CDR3 DNA follows: TGTGCCAGCAGCTTGGCAACCGGGGAGCTGTTTTTT. It is translated as CASSLATGELFF.

The chain has TRBV29-1 and TRBJ2-1, with a tentative D call TRBD1 (5 bases). CDR3 length: 11 amino acids. The V and J ends lost 8 bases and 4 bases respectively, with 9 bases between them. CDR1 is SQVTM and CDR2 is ANQGSEA in the germline V gene. CDR3 loop: CSSTVYNEQFF. The CDR3 DNA sequence: TGCAGCTCGACAGTGTACAATGAGCAGTTCTTC.

The chain carries TRBV3-1 (or the pseudogene TRBV3-2) and TRBJ1-4, with D perhaps matching TRBD1 (5 bases). The CDR3 sequence is 16 residues long. Germline V gene lookup returns CDR1 LGHDT and CDR2 YNNKEL (reference sequence). Trimming took 3 bases from V and 0 from J, leaving 11 bases between them. The DNA of the CDR3 is TGTGCCAGCAGCCACTCGAAGGGGACAACTAATGAAAAACTGTTTTTT. This encodes CASSHSKGTTNEKLFF.

V and J are TRBV27 and TRBJ1-2, with 8 bases fitting TRBD1. V gave up 6 bases and J gave up 0 bases; unmatched junction bases: 3. In germline, CDR1 is MNHEY, CDR2 SMNVEV (reference sequence). This CDR3 region has 14 residues. The CDR3 sequence: CASRTGDSNYGYTF. The CDR3 coding sequence is TGTGCCAGCAGGACAGGGGATTCTAACTATGGCTACACCTTC.

J is TRBJ1-1 and V is TRBV29-1; D remains ambiguous. Germline V gene data show CDR1 as SQVTM and CDR2 as ANQGSEA. The CDR3 contains 11 residues. V lost 7 bases and J lost 0, with 6 bases in between. The CDR3 loop reads CSGQLNTEAFF. DNA of the CDR3: TGCAGCGGGCAGTTGAACACTGAAGCTTTCTTT.

The V call is TRBV27, the J call TRBJ1-2; D might be TRBD1 (6 bases). CDR3 size: 14 residues. In germline, CDR1 is MNHEY, CDR2 SMNVEV (reference sequence). Trimming pared 0 bases from V and 4 bases from J, leaving 9 bases between. The DNA for the CDR3 is TGTGCCAGCAGTTTATCGGGGGGGCTCTATGGCTACACCTTC. Translating it yields CASSLSGGLYGYTF.

The chain combines TRBV19 with TRBJ1-1, with a weak D call TRBD1 (6 bases). The CDR3 loop spans 14 amino acids. V lost 9 bases and J lost 3, with 17 bases in between. Germline V gene data show CDR1 as LNHDA and CDR2 as SQIVND (reference sequence). CDR3 residues: CASMKQGRYTEAFF. CDR3 in DNA: TGTGCCAGCATGAAACAGGGTAGGTACACTGAAGCTTTCTTT.

The J gene is TRBJ1-2, the V gene TRBV4-3, with D possibly TRBD1 on 6 matching bases. CDR1 LGHNA and CDR2 YSLEER come from the germline V gene. The V and J ends lost 0 bases and 2 bases respectively, with 13 bases between them. The length of the CDR3 is 16 residues. The CDR3 reads CASSQDRAGANYGYTF. In nucleotides, the CDR3 is TGCGCCAGCAGCCAAGATCGGGCAGGGGCCAACTATGGCTACACCTTC.

Note on this clone: The sample has other DNA sequences that encode this CDR3 too. The rearrangement uses TRBV5-1 and TRBJ2-7, with TRBD1 as a possible D gene (6 bases). Germline V gene sequence: CDR1 SGHRS, CDR2 YFSETQ. Deletions cut 0 bases from V and 2 bases from J, with 9 bases between. The CDR3 runs 14 residues. The CDR3 DNA is TGCGCCAGCAGCTTGGACGGACAGACCTACGAGCAGTACTTC. It yields the protein CASSLDGQTYEQYF.

The chain employs TRBV24-1 and TRBJ2-1; 10 bases line up with TRBD2. With V trimmed by 4 bases and J by 7 bases, 6 bases remained unmatched. The CDR3 is 15 amino acids. CDR1 and CDR2 from the germline V gene are KGHDR and SFDVKD. CDR3 DNA: TGTGCCACCAGTGACCCTAGCGGGAGTGAGAATGAGCAGTTCTTC. Its protein product is CATSDPSGSENEQFF.

As for this clone: At the DNA level, this CDR3 is encoded by other sequences in the same sample as well. The chain has TRBV7-2 and TRBJ1-5; D is possibly TRBD1 (5 bases). The CDR3 is made up of 14 amino acids. Germline CDR1 reads SGHTA; CDR2 reads FQGNSA. Trimming shortened V by 1 base and J by 7 bases, and 11 bases separated the two germline ends. The CDR3 bases are TGTGCCAGCAGCTTAGATAGGGGAGGACAGCCCCAGCATTTT. Amino acids: CASSLDRGGQPQHF.

V and J are TRBV21-1 and TRBJ1-1; the table assigns TRBD1, which was not confirmed against the DNA. TRBV21-1 is assigned pseudogene status. The CDR3 consists of 15 residues. CDR3 nucleotides: TGTGCCAGCAGCAGGGAACAGGGGCGAAACACTGAAGCTTTCTTT. It is translated as CASSREQGRNTEAFF.

This rearrangement joins TRBV10-3 to TRBJ2-7; a possible D gene is TRBD2 (6 bases). Trimming took 4 bases from V and 1 from J, leaving 14 bases between them. Germline CDR1 and CDR2: ENHRY and SYGVKD. The CDR3 sequence is 15 residues long. DNA of the CDR3: TGTGCCATCAGTGCCCCGGAGGGTCGTTCCTACGAGCAGTACTTC. Translating gives CAISAPEGRSYEQYF.

As concerns this clone: At one end, the junction sequence differs from germline, possibly due to a read error. The CDR3 DNA sequence: TGTGCCAGCAGTAAAACGTATACAGGGTCGGTCTTC. This encodes CASSKTYTGSVF. V usage is TRBV6-5 and J usage is TRBJ2-7, with a tentative D call TRBD1 (6 bases). Germline lookup yields CDR1 MNHEY and CDR2 SVGAGI. The length of the CDR3 is 12 residues.

The chain has TRBV4-1 and TRBJ1-5; possible D gene TRBD1, 6 bases. This CDR3 has 18 residues. Trimming took off 0 bases at V and 4 bases at J, with 19 bases between the two ends. Germline lookup yields CDR1 MGHRA and CDR2 YSYEKL. The CDR3 nucleotides read TGCGCCAGCAGCCAAGATTCCCAAACAGGGATGGGGAATCAGCCCCAGCATTTT. It specifies CASSQDSQTGMGNQPQHF.

The chain uses TRBV5-1 and TRBJ2-1; TRBD1 might be the D (5 bases). V lost 3 bases, J lost 7 bases, and 14 bases lay in between. The CDR3 is 14 residues long. CDR1 and CDR2 (germline): SGHRS, YFSETQ. CDR3 protein: CASSSRSQGNEQFF. Here the CDR3 DNA reads TGCGCCAGCAGCTCCCGGTCTCAGGGTAATGAGCAGTTCTTC.

V gene TRBV15 combines with J gene TRBJ2-3; D possibly corresponds to TRBD2 (6 bases). Germline V gives CDR1 LNHNV, CDR2 YYDKDF (reference sequence). The CDR3 extends over 12 amino acids. Deletions cut 5 bases from V and 8 bases from J, with 11 bases between. CDR3: CATSGSSVTQYF. DNA of the CDR3: TGTGCCACCAGCGGCTCTAGCGTTACGCAGTATTTT.

This chain uses TRBV9 with TRBJ2-3; 9 bases line up with TRBD2. This CDR3 contains 16 residues. The germline V gene has CDR1 SGDLS and CDR2 YYNGEE. V shed 3 bases and J 2 bases; nucleotides not matched to a gene: 7. The CDR3 here is CASSDGLAGNTDTQYF. CDR3 sequence (DNA): TGTGCCAGCAGCGATGGTCTAGCGGGGAACACAGATACGCAGTATTTT.

The V call is TRBV3-1 (or the pseudogene TRBV3-2), the J call TRBJ2-3; possible D gene TRBD1, 7 bases. The CDR3 spans 15 residues. CDR1 is LGHDT, CDR2 YNNKEL, per germline (reference sequence). The ends were cut back, 8 bases at V and 2 bases at J, with 17 bases in the middle. Written as DNA, the CDR3 is TGTGCCAGCCACATGCAGGGGGGATTCACAGATACGCAGTATTTT. It encodes CASHMQGGFTDTQYF.